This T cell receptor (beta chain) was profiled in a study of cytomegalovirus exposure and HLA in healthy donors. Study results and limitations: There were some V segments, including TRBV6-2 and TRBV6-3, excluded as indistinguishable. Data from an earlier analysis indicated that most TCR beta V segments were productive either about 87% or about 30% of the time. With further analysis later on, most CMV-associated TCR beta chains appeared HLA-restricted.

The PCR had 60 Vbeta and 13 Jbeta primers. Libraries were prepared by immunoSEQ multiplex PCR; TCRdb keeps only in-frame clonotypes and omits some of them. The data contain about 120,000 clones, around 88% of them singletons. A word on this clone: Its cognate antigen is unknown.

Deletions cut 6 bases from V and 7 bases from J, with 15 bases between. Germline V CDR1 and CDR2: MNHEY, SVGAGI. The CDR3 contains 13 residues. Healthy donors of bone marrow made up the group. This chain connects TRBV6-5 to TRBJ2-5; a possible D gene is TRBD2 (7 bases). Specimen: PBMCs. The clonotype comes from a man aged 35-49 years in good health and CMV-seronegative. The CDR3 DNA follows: TGTGCCAGCAGAACCTCGGGGGGCGGGACCCAGTACTTC. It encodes CASRTSGGGTQYF.